This TCR beta chain was profiled in a study of blood T cells in healthy people across ages (dated by TCRdb to about 2015). For the wider study: Template switching captured roughly one uniquely barcoded TCR beta cDNA molecule per two T cells in model experiments. The study measured age-related changes in TCR beta repertoire diversity using deep sequencing normalized with unique cDNA molecular identifiers. The donors were split into four age groups: young (average about 16 years), middle-aged (nearly 40), aged (more than 60) and long-lived (roughly 77). Using the same blood draw, the study looked at two additional independent replicas of 1 million unique cDNA reads for two donors, one aged 18 to 29 and the other aged 80 or older. What the research found in general, with its limitations: The percentage of naive T cells measured by flow cytometry correlated strongly with observed TCR beta diversity. As age increased, observed TCR beta diversity per million T cells dropped in a roughly linear way, and a significant reduction was already evident by age 40. Because profiling used bulk unsorted PBMCs, naive and antigen-experienced compartments could not be compared conclusively. Estimates of total diversity based on one million sequenced T cells were regarded as lower bounds and as underestimates. Compared with the aged group, more naive CD4+ T cells, fewer expanded clones and increased TCR diversity were shown by the long-lived group, suggesting age selection. Because the CMV infection status of the donors was unknown, age-related changes in expanded clonotypes may potentially have been confounded.

The 39 donors, aged about 6 to 100 years, were systemically healthy Caucasian individuals from Russia. Around 10 milliliters of peripheral blood were collected from each donor into EDTA-treated Vacutainer tubes. Ficoll-Paque density-gradient centrifugation was used to isolate PBMCs, with at least 6.5 million per sample. Total RNA was extracted from PBMCs with Trizol reagent, with at least 6 micrograms obtained per sample. The percentages of naive CD45RAhigh/CD27high T cells were determined by flow cytometry on a PBMC aliquot from every donor. A note on this clonotype: The antigen this receptor binds is unknown. Nothing much larger sits one base from this clone, and base qualities are not available.

From a lookup of the germline V gene, CDR1 and CDR2 are MDHEN and SYDVKM. Between the V and J ends, shortened by 4 bases and 2 bases respectively, the junction contains 19 bases. The CDR3 contains 17 residues, cysteine and phenylalanine counted. CDR3 DNA is the only sequence kept; it has 51 bases, read in frame from the first base. The library was made by 5' RACE. Instrument on record: Illumina HiSeq 2500. A second roughly 6 to 12 cycle PCR used a sample-barcoded 5' primer and a J-beta primer mix. A template-switch 5' adaptor carrying 12 random nucleotides introduced a unique molecular identifier onto each TCR beta cDNA molecule. Each sample yielded at least 3 million CDR3-containing paired-end reads. First-strand cDNA synthesis was performed from all RNA using the Mint cDNA synthesis kit, with priming by a TRBC-specific oligonucleotide. After uracil-DNA glycosylase treatment, a first 18-cycle PCR used universal primers M1SS and BC2_uni_R on all cDNA. The original pipeline was this. For normalization, 1 million high-quality reads were randomly selected from each sample, with every read carrying a distinct molecular identifier. Reads sharing molecular identifiers were discarded rather than binned into consensus sequences. CDR3 identification, clonotype clustering and error correction used MiTCR with a Q25 quality threshold and the strictest error-elimination algorithm. A nonparametric unseen species model with Euler transformation was used to estimate a lower bound on total TCR beta diversity. In TCRdb, the public reads were trimmed at Q25 with fastp and aligned with MiXCR, with productive beta chains retained. Records with the same CDR3 protein are collapsed into one entry carrying the most frequent genes and DNA. None of the V and J calls come from the authors' own analysis; TCRdb made them. The sample has about 800,000 distinct CDR3 sequences on record, 20% to 25% of them singletons. More than 3% of the sample is held by the ten biggest clonotypes.

Separately, the same data were catalogued under a study of T cells of mothers and their children. In that second paper, the authors write: Nine systemically healthy Caucasian individuals served as donors, namely three mothers together with their six children. cDNA synthesis used all of the extracted RNA, with 1.5 ug of RNA in each 15 ul reaction. Sample barcodes and 2-4 random nucleotides were added via the M1S primer in the second PCR. Over 9 million TCR beta CDR3 reads came from each mother, compared with some 3 million reads from each child. Thymic selection shapes the output of TCR recombination in a similar way in related and unrelated pairs, and inherited differences have a minor effect. Normalized repertoire overlap was always slightly but never significantly higher in related than unrelated mother-child pairs. No persistent microchimeric T cell clones were detected, at a sensitivity of roughly 100 clones per million clonotypes. To look for features that set related mother-child pairs apart from unrelated individuals, the researchers ran deep NGS to compare the TCR beta repertoires of mothers and children. The mean age was around 40 +/- 4 years for the mothers and approximately 11 +/- 4 years for the children. After adapter ligation was performed with NEBNext reagents, the libraries were sequenced on an Illumina HiSeq 2000 with 100+100 nt paired-end reads. To prevent cross-contamination, the mother and child libraries were prepared one month apart and sequenced in separate runs. Between about 500,000 and 2,300,000 distinct TCR beta clonotypes were identified per donor. Naive TCR beta clonotypes were estimated from low-frequency clonotypes matched to each donor's FACS-determined naive share, without sorting.

The source is a boy aged 5-17 years in good health. The chain was built from TRBV28 and TRBJ2-3; a tentative D match to TRBD2 spans 7 bases. The sequencing input was blood. The CDR3 protein sequence reads: CASSSERGGAFTDTQYF. The nucleotide sequence is given as TGTGCCAGCAGTTCGGAGAGGGGGGGAGCCTTCACAGATACGCAGTATTTT.